Shown below are 25 T cell receptor beta chains from a single sample sequenced in a study of metastatic and nonmetastatic thyroid tumors. Nobody among the patients had been given any treatment before thyroid surgery. TCRdb re-called clones from the PCR reads using MiXCR. The sample lists approximately 23,000 clones, more than 20% occurring once. Sequencing was done on a sample of blood. The receptors were gathered from a male donor with papillary thyroid cancer or a benign thyroid nodule (not recorded which). Some clones in this sample may be carry-over from other donors' samples.

This clone has at least ten counts. The chain employs TRBV24-1 and TRBJ2-4; TRBD2 matches at 7 bases. J was trimmed by 7 bases and V by 9 bases; bases with no gene match: 20. CDR1 and CDR2 from the germline V gene are KGHDR and SFDVKD. CDR3 length: 17 residues. CDR3 coding DNA: TGTGCCACCGAGGGCGGGGGACGGGCTAAGGGTGCGAACATTCAGTACTTC. Its translation is CATEGGGRAKGANIQYF.

V is TRBV20-1 and J is TRBJ2-5, with D possibly TRBD2 on 5 matching bases. The V end was cut by 0 bases, the J end by 5 bases, with 10 bases between. CDR3 size: 13 residues. The germline V gene encodes CDR1 DFQATT and CDR2 SNEGSKA (reference sequence). The CDR3 protein is CSARDPRRETQYF. As DNA, the CDR3 is TGCAGTGCTAGAGATCCTAGGAGGGAGACCCAGTACTTC.

Many counts were recorded for this clone. The chain is built from TRBV6-6 and TRBJ2-2; D call uncertain. The CDR3 spans 15 residues. The V end lost 2 bases, the J end lost 2 bases, and 9 bases lay between the germline ends. Germline CDR1 and CDR2: MNHNY and SVGAGI (reference sequence). CDR3 bases: TGTGCCAGCAGTTACGGGCAACCAAACACCGGGGAGCTGTTTTTT. It specifies CASSYGQPNTGELFF.

For this clone: Other DNA sequences in this sample translate to the same CDR3. This sequence joins TRBV10-3 and TRBJ2-1; 10 positions match TRBD2. Germline-derived CDR1 and CDR2 are ENHRY and SYGVKD. CDR3 length equals 17 residues. Trimming took 4 bases from V and 7 from J; bases not matched to a gene: 13. The CDR3 DNA follows: TGTGCCATCAGTGGCGTCCTTTCTAGCGGGAGAAGTAATGAGCAGTTCTTC. It translates to CAISGVLSSGRSNEQFF.

In this sample, this clone turned up many times. The V and J genes are TRBV9 and TRBJ2-3, with 16 bases matching TRBD2. The CDR3 has 17 amino acids. Germline values: CDR1 SGDLS, CDR2 YYNGEE. Trimming at V came to 4 bases and at J to 5 bases, leaving 7 bases not matched to a gene. CDR3 amino acids: CASSPMGLAGGEDTQYF. CDR3 coding DNA: TGTGCCAGCAGCCCCATGGGACTAGCGGGAGGGGAAGATACGCAGTATTTT.

This clone was recorded many times. The rearrangement links TRBV5-8 to TRBJ2-5; 9 bases align to TRBD2. Germline V gives CDR1 SGHTS, CDR2 YDEGEE. J was trimmed by 5 bases and V by 4 bases; bases with no gene match: 12. This CDR3 is built from 16 residues. This CDR3 reads CASSTGLATGGETQYF. As DNA, the CDR3 is TGTGCCAGCAGCACCGGACTAGCGACGGGAGGGGAGACCCAGTACTTC.

Sample share makes this clone medium-sized. The genes are TRBV6-1 and TRBJ2-1; TRBD2 matches 7 bases. Germline assignment: CDR1 MNHNS and CDR2 SASEGT. This CDR3 is built from 12 residues. V lost 10 bases and J lost 6; bases outside the gene matches: 6. The CDR3 protein is CATMAGVNEQFF. CDR3 nucleotides: TGTGCCACTATGGCGGGAGTCAATGAGCAGTTCTTC.

This clone was detected a few times. This chain uses TRBV24-1 with TRBJ2-1, with D perhaps assigned TRBD1 or TRBD2 (5 bases each). The CDR3 length is 16 residues. V was clipped by 1 base and J by 3 bases, with 12 bases between them. Germline V CDR1 and CDR2: KGHDR, SFDVKD. The CDR3 DNA sequence: TGTGCCACCAGTGATTTATCGGGGCCATGCTACAATGAGCAGTTCTTC. It is translated as CATSDLSGPCYNEQFF.

This clone was recorded many times. A junction boundary mismatches the germline segment, possibly from a read error. This specimen includes other DNA sequences encoding the same CDR3. The chain links TRBV18 to TRBJ1-2; the match to TRBD1 covers 7 bases. The germline CDR1 and CDR2 sequences are KGHSH and LQKENI. The CDR3 is 13 amino acids. DNA of the CDR3: TGTGCCAGCTCACCGACAGGGTGGCTAGGAAACTGCTTC. It yields the protein CASSPTGWLGNCF.

The sample holds a few counts of this clone. The chain couples TRBV6-2 or TRBV6-3 to TRBJ2-1; tentative D call: TRBD2 (5 bases). Germline V gene sequence: CDR1 MNHEY, CDR2 SVGEGT. The CDR3 has 15 residues. Deletions cut 0 bases from V and 1 base from J, with 7 bases between. CDR3 nucleotide sequence: TGTGCCAGCAGTTACTCCAGGACTTCCTACAATGAGCAGTTCTTC. Its protein product is CASSYSRTSYNEQFF.

Note on this clone: A much more abundant neighbour one base away suggests this may be a read error. The J gene is TRBJ2-2, the V gene TRBV12-3 or TRBV12-4, with a weak D call TRBD2 (6 bases). V gave up 3 bases and J gave up 6 bases, with 8 bases separating them. CDR3 length equals 13 residues. In nucleotides, the CDR3 is TGTGCCAGCAGTTTGTGGGGGGCCGGGGAGCTGTTTTTT. Translating it yields CASSLWGAGELFF.

This clone was found many times. The CDR3 sequence is CASSSSAGVNQPQHF. The DNA for the CDR3 is TGTGCCAGCAGCTCCTCGGCGGGGGTGAATCAGCCCCAGCATTTT. This chain uses TRBV28 with TRBJ1-5; maybe TRBD1 (5 bases). Trimming took off 6 bases at V and 4 bases at J, with 16 bases between the two ends. The CDR3 covers 15 residues. Germline V gene data show CDR1 as MDHEN and CDR2 as SYDVKM.

This clone appeared many times. In nucleotides, the CDR3 is TGTGCCAGCTCACCGCGGACAGTTGATCAGCCCCAGCATTTT. Translating gives CASSPRTVDQPQHF. The chain joins TRBV18 to TRBJ1-5; weak D call: TRBD1 (6 bases). CDR1 and CDR2 from the germline V gene are KGHSH and LQKENI. CDR3 length: 14 amino acids. V lost 3 bases and J lost 5, with 11 bases in between.

The chain employs TRBV4-1 and TRBJ2-7, with unresolved D. Germline CDR1 is MGHRA and CDR2 is YSYEKL. Trimming stripped 2 bases from V and 4 bases from J, with 9 bases between. The CDR3 length is 13 residues. As DNA, the CDR3 is TGCGCCAGCAGCCAATGGGCAGGTTACGAGCAGTACTTC. Encoded protein: CASSQWAGYEQYF.

The chain recombines TRBV30 with TRBJ2-5; 10 bases align to TRBD2. This CDR3 comprises 16 residues. The junction had 9 bases not matched to a gene; V was cut back by 0 bases and J by 5 bases. Germline values: CDR1 GTSNPN, CDR2 SVGIG (reference sequence). This CDR3 reads CAWSVTSGKWGETQYF. As DNA, the CDR3 is TGTGCCTGGAGTGTAACTAGCGGGAAATGGGGGGAGACCCAGTACTTC.

This clone has a count of ten or more. The rearrangement uses TRBV29-1 and TRBJ2-7; 7 bases are a match to TRBD1. After removal of 7 bases from V and 3 bases from J, the junction contained 9 bases not matched to a gene. The CDR3 covers 13 residues. Looked up from germline, CDR1 is SQVTM and CDR2 is ANQGSEA. In DNA form, the CDR3 reads TGCAGCGCCCAACAGGGGATGAACTACGAGCAGTACTTC. This codes for CSAQQGMNYEQYF.

As for this clone: Because the CDR3 is missing its conserved closing phenylalanine or tryptophan, this is likely a read error. This rearrangement joins TRBV28 to TRBJ1-6; D gene uncertain. CDR3 size: 12 residues. The germline V gene encodes CDR1 MDHEN and CDR2 SYDVKM. The DNA of the CDR3 is TGTGCCAGCAGGCCTCTGGAGTCACCACTCCACATT. This encodes CASRPLESPLHI.

This clone has ten or more counts. The V call is TRBV5-6, the J call TRBJ2-7; D unresolved. V dropped 2 bases and J dropped 6 bases, with 6 bases sitting between them. This CDR3 has 11 residues. Germline V gene sequence: CDR1 SGHDT, CDR2 YYEEEE. As DNA, the CDR3 is TGTGCCAGCAGCTTTTTAGCCGAGCAGTACTTC. It specifies CASSFLAEQYF.

This clone has only a few counts. The chain uses TRBV28 and TRBJ2-1; 9 nucleotides line up with TRBD2. Germline V CDR1 and CDR2: MDHEN, SYDVKM. The CDR3 length is 13 residues. J was trimmed by 6 bases and V by 6 bases; bases with no gene match: 3. The CDR3 reads CASRRAGGNEQFF. Written as DNA, the CDR3 is TGTGCCAGCAGGCGAGCGGGAGGCAATGAGCAGTTCTTC.

This clone was found many times. The chain links TRBV20-1 to TRBJ1-3, with 7 bases matching TRBD1. Trimming took 3 bases from V and 0 from J; bases not matched to a gene: 5. The length of the CDR3 is 15 residues. CDR1 and CDR2 from the germline V gene are DFQATT and SNEGSKA (reference sequence). CDR3 in amino acids: CSARWDSSSGNTIYF. DNA for the CDR3: TGCAGTGCTAGGTGGGACAGTTCCTCTGGAAACACCATATATTTT.

Note on this clone: Given a much more abundant clone one base away, this may be a read error. Different DNA sequences within this sample yield the same CDR3. The rearrangement links TRBV18 to TRBJ2-3; D not resolved. Per the germline V gene, CDR1 is KGHSH and CDR2 is LQKENI. There are 14 residues in the CDR3. Trimming shortened V by 6 bases and J by 6 bases, and 16 bases separated the two germline ends. The CDR3 here is CASSRTGRSDTQYF. DNA of the CDR3: TGTGCCAGCTCTCGGACCGGCCGTTCTGATACGCAGTATTTT.

At least ten counts were recorded for this clone. The gene calls are TRBV2 and TRBJ1-2; the D gene is possibly TRBD1 (6 bases). Trimming pared 4 bases from V and 1 base from J, leaving 7 bases between. Germline V gene data show CDR1 as SNHLY and CDR2 as FYNNEI. The CDR3 spans 13 residues. In nucleotides, the CDR3 is TGTGCCAGCAGTGGGACAGATAACTATGGCTACACCTTC. Residues: CASSGTDNYGYTF.

This clone came up a few times. The junction shows a germline mismatch at one end, possibly a read error. The genes are TRBV6-2 or TRBV6-3 and TRBJ2-3, with 9 positions matching TRBD2. The CDR3 consists of 16 residues. CDR1 is MNHEY and CDR2 is SVGEGT in the germline V gene. The CDR3 DNA is TGTGCCAGCAGTTACACGGGACTAGCCCCAGTAGATACTCAGTATTTT. Translated: CASSYTGLAPVDTQYF.

A word on this clone: This clone may be a read error of a much larger clone one base away. Other DNA sequences from this sample encode an identical CDR3 as well. The J gene is TRBJ2-7, the V gene TRBV29-1; a possible D gene is TRBD1 (6 bases). V lost 3 bases, J lost 12 bases, and 15 bases lay in between. Germline V CDR1 and CDR2: SQVTM, ANQGSEA. This CDR3 spans 11 amino acids. The CDR3 region has the DNA TGCAGCGTTGAGGCAGGGGACGGGTGGTACTTC. Protein product: CSVEAGDGWYF.

At least ten counts were recorded for this clone. The chain couples TRBV13 to TRBJ2-3, with D unresolved. This CDR3 contains 15 residues. V was shortened by 1 base and J by 0 bases, with 8 bases between the two germline ends. CDR1 is PRHDT, CDR2 FYEKMQ, per germline (reference sequence). The CDR3 reads CASSLAGPSTDTQYF. The CDR3 coding sequence is TGTGCCAGCAGCTTAGCCGGACCTAGCACAGATACGCAGTATTTT.